This T cell receptor beta chain was observed in a study of shared clonotypes between healthy human individuals. General observations from the study: Researchers sampled only blood; tissue repertoires likely differ. When naive CD4 clonotypes were compared across several donors, approximately 5% were shared.

Splitting the CD4+ cells yielded a CD45RA+ naive subset and a CD45RA-negative memory subset. Germline V gives CDR1 SGHTS, CDR2 YDEGEE. The CDR3 covers 14 residues. Trimming removed 4 bases from V and 6 bases from J, with 15 bases in between. Each subset's genomic DNA was shared equally among a number of immunoSEQ plates. Clones were sequenced by immunoSEQ multiplex PCR, and TCRdb holds only the in-frame ones, with some missing. Of 2,500,000 or so clones listed, approximately 93% are singletons. This clone was found once. Its specificity is unknown. This TCR derives from a man aged 18 to 29 in good health. Some clones in this sample may be carry-over from other donors' samples. The sequencing input was naive CD4+ T cells from PBMCs. Described subset: CD45RA+ positively selected. The genes are TRBV5-8 and TRBJ2-3; D uncertain. The CDR3 reads CASSPWPRKDTQYF. The DNA of the CDR3 is TGTGCCAGCAGCCCGTGGCCCCGCAAGGATACGCAGTATTTT.